The clone carrying this T cell receptor beta chain showed up many times. Antigen specificity is unknown. Original analysis: Researchers built a distant-metastasis classifier for papillary thyroid cancer that drew on CDR3 differences across clinicopathological groups. TCRdb reanalyzed the PCR reads via MiXCR. TCRdb's processing, not the study's, gives the V and J calls here. This sample has 39,000 or so clones, with around 20% found just once. This specimen comes from a study of metastatic and nonmetastatic thyroid tumors. On the study more broadly: Samples came from malignant and benign thyroid patients, and repertoires were compared across blood and tumor or nodule tissue. Regarding the study as a whole: Benign nodules were reported to have significantly lower TCR beta diversity than malignant thyroid tumors, in blood and tumor.

The CDR3 loop spans 17 amino acids. CDR1 is DFQATT and CDR2 is SNEGSKA in the germline V gene (reference sequence). V lost 0 bases to trimming and J lost 1 base; unmatched junction nucleotides: 7. There were no patients who had received any treatment before thyroid surgery. This rearrangement joins TRBV20-1 to TRBJ2-4, with 9 positions matching TRBD1. The specimen was blood. This clonotype originated in a female donor with papillary thyroid cancer or a benign thyroid nodule (not recorded which). Some clones in this sample may be carry-over from other donors' samples. This CDR3 is CSARDSGQGFAKNIQYF. CDR3 in DNA: TGCAGTGCTAGAGATTCAGGACAGGGGTTTGCCAAAAACATTCAGTACTTC.